The T cell receptor (beta chain) described here comes from a study of vaccination and CD4 T cells after COVID-19. On the study more broadly: The authors gave control cultures a CEFX pool, an HIV-1 Nef pool, or no peptide.

In regard to this clonotype: Its target is not known.

There are 16 residues in the CDR3. With V trimmed by 4 bases and J by 5 bases, 8 bases remained unmatched. The germline CDR1 and CDR2 sequences are KGHDR and SFDVKD. An Oncomine TCR Beta short-read assay was used to sequence the DNA from cultured CD4+ T cells. TCRdb redid the calling of the PCR reads with MiXCR, one entry per CDR3 protein. This sample has approximately 6,400 distinct CDR3 sequences; about 70% occur once, and the top ten carry around a third. Study findings and constraints: When vaccine-specific clones from convalescent patients were examined, 304 of 307 were spike mono-reactive.

Noted treatment: approximately nine-day PBMC culture with coronavirus spike peptide pools or control peptides (ViraFEST assay). Peptide pool stimulation in ViraFEST expanded antigen-specific T cells, whose TCRs were then sequenced. The specimen sequenced was CD4+ T cells from blood, cultured in vitro. This sequence originates from a human donor who had recovered from COVID-19. This chain connects TRBV24-1 to TRBJ2-2; TRBD1 agrees at 8 bases. The CDR3 is CATSDPSRGLTGELFF. CDR3 bases: TGTGCCACCAGTGACCCCAGCAGGGGGCTTACCGGGGAGCTGTTTTTT.